These 21 T cell receptor beta chains share one sample of origin, sequenced in a study of patients and donors after allogeneic stem cell transplantation. From the RT-PCR reads, TCRdb called clonotypes with MiXCR, one entry per CDR3 protein. The table has tens of thousands of distinct CDR3 sequences, roughly 52% seen once; the top ten hold approximately 66%. The sequencing sample was made of blood, either unsorted or a sorted T cell fraction (not recorded which). The receptors derive from a human donor who was either an allogeneic HSCT recipient or a stem cell or donor lymphocyte infusion donor (not recorded which). It is not recorded whose cells these are; they may come from a transplant donor.

The V call is TRBV4-3, the J call TRBJ1-2; the D gene is possibly TRBD1 (5 bases). Per germline, CDR1 LGHNA and CDR2 YSLEER. This CDR3 contains 16 residues. The ends were cut back, 1 base at V and 5 bases at J, with 17 bases in the middle. The CDR3 loop reads CASSQGTQGDIYGYTF. Written as DNA, the CDR3 is TGCGCCAGCAGCCAAGGGACGCAGGGAGACATTTATGGCTACACCTTC.

The rearrangement links TRBV19 to TRBJ2-2; D call uncertain. V was pared by 5 bases and J by 6 bases, with 7 bases between. Germline-derived CDR1 and CDR2 are LNHDA and SQIVND (reference sequence). The CDR3 has 12 amino acids. CDR3 DNA sequence: TGTGCCAGTAGTTATCTAGCCGGGGAGCTGTTTTTT. Amino acids: CASSYLAGELFF.

This clonotype was seen a handful of times. The rearrangement uses TRBV7-9 and TRBJ1-1; tentatively, D is TRBD1 (6 bases). Trimming shortened V by 5 bases and J by 11 bases, and 18 bases separated the two germline ends. The CDR3 is 13 residues long. In germline, CDR1 is SEHNR, CDR2 FQNEAQ (reference sequence). CDR3 in DNA: TGTGCCAGCAGCCCAACAGGGCCGCATTGGGCTTTCTTT. It specifies CASSPTGPHWAFF.

This clonotype appeared a few times. The chain has TRBV7-9 and TRBJ1-2; D unresolved. Trimming left V 0 bases short and J 4 bases short, with 9 bases between. CDR1 and CDR2 from the germline V gene are SEHNR and FQNEAQ (reference sequence). CDR3 length: 14 amino acids. CDR3: CASSLADGIYGYTF. The DNA of the CDR3 is TGTGCCAGCAGCTTAGCAGACGGGATCTATGGCTACACCTTC.

This sequence joins TRBV4-1 and TRBJ1-5, with 9 bases that match TRBD1. This CDR3 spans 14 amino acids. V lost 4 bases and J lost 12; bases outside the gene matches: 10. Germline V CDR1 and CDR2: MGHRA, YSYEKL. In DNA form, the CDR3 reads TGCGCCAGCAGCCCCGGGACAGGGATTATTCTCCAGCATTTT. This codes for CASSPGTGIILQHF.

This clonotype has only a few counts. This sequence joins TRBV12-3 or TRBV12-4 and TRBJ1-1; a weak D match, TRBD1 (5 bases). The CDR3 is 16 residues long. The V end lost 3 bases, the J end lost 2 bases, and 16 bases lay between the germline ends. The CDR3 nucleotides are TGTGCCAGCAGTTTCCTCCATTCGACAGCAAACACTGAAGCTTTCTTT. Protein sequence: CASSFLHSTANTEAFF.

The chain has TRBV4-3 and TRBJ1-1; no definite D call. The CDR3 has 14 amino acids. From germline, CDR1 is LGHNA and CDR2 YSLEER. The V gene lost 1 base and the J gene lost 6 bases, with 12 bases spanning the gap. The CDR3 DNA follows: TGCGCCAGCAGCCAAGGCTCAGCGGGGTCTGAAGCTTTCTTT. It encodes CASSQGSAGSEAFF.

The count of this clonotype is one. This sequence joins TRBV5-1 and TRBJ2-7, with D uncertain. Germline CDR1 and CDR2: SGHRS and YFSETQ. The CDR3 runs 12 residues. V was trimmed by 6 bases and J by 5 bases, leaving 12 bases between them. This CDR3 reads CASKAGNHEQYF. The CDR3 nucleotides are TGCGCCAGCAAAGCAGGTAACCACGAGCAGTACTTC.

Only a few counts were recorded for this clonotype. The J gene is TRBJ1-1, the V gene TRBV7-9, with unresolved D. In germline, CDR1 is SEHNR, CDR2 FQNEAQ (reference sequence). Trimming stripped 5 bases from V and 7 bases from J, with 26 bases between. This CDR3 has 17 residues. CDR3 DNA sequence: TGTGCCAGCAGCCTAAATGAGTGGACGACACGGACGTTTGAAGCTTTCTTT. Translated: CASSLNEWTTRTFEAFF. Full variable domain (remainder filled in from reference TRBV7-9 and TRBJ1-1): DTGVSQNPRHKITKRGQNVTFRCDPISEHNRLYWYRQTLGQGPEFLTYFQNEAQLEKSRLLSDRFSAERPKGSFSTLEIQRTEQGDSAMYLCASSLNEWTTRTFEAFFGQGTRLTVV.

This clonotype was recorded a few times. V gene TRBV12-3 or TRBV12-4 combines with J gene TRBJ1-2; tentative D call: TRBD1 (6 bases). This CDR3 spans 14 amino acids. The V gene lost 3 bases and the J gene lost 2 bases, with 10 bases spanning the gap. DNA of the CDR3: TGTGCCAGCAGTTTTCTCGACAGGAACTATGGCTACACCTTC. It yields the protein CASSFLDRNYGYTF.

On this clonotype: The junction shows a germline mismatch at one end, possibly a read error. This chain uses TRBV7-7 with TRBJ2-2; the D call may be TRBD1 or TRBD2 (6 bases each). From germline, CDR1 is SSHAT and CDR2 FNYEAQ (reference sequence). This CDR3 is built from 17 residues. The CDR3 loop reads CASSLLSKTGATGELFF. The DNA for the CDR3 is TGTGCTAGCAGCTTATTGTCGAAAACGGGGGCCACCGGGGAGCTGTTTTTT. Filled out from reference TRBV7-7 and TRBJ2-2, the complete variable domain reads GAGVSQSPRYKVTKRGQDVTLRCDPISSHATLYWYQQALGQGPEFLTYFNYEAQPDKSGLPSDRFSAERPEGSISTLTIQRTEQRDSAMYRCASSLLSKTGATGELFFGEGSRLTVL.

The gene calls are TRBV20-1 and TRBJ1-1; D unclear. Trimming shortened V by 5 bases and J by 3 bases, and 10 bases separated the two germline ends. The CDR3 is 12 amino acids. Germline V gene lookup returns CDR1 DFQATT and CDR2 SNEGSKA (reference sequence). The CDR3 DNA follows: TGCAGTGCTCTGGGAAGTTACACTGAAGCTTTCTTT. Translating it yields CSALGSYTEAFF.

The rearrangement links TRBV11-2 to TRBJ2-5, with D uncertain. V shed 1 base and J shed 1 base, with 7 bases lying between them. This CDR3 contains 14 residues. In germline, CDR1 is SGHAT, CDR2 FQNNGV. The CDR3 region has the DNA TGTGCCAGCAGCTTAGCGCCTAGCCAAGAGACCCAGTACTTC. Residues: CASSLAPSQETQYF.

This chain connects TRBV25-1 to TRBJ1-2; possible D gene TRBD1, 5 bases. Trimming took 8 bases from V and 2 from J, leaving 15 bases between them. Germline CDR1 and CDR2: MGHDK and SYGVNS. The CDR3 covers 14 residues. The CDR3 bases are TGTGCCAGCCTTGTTAGAGACAGCAACTATGGCTACACCTTC. Its protein product is CASLVRDSNYGYTF.

The chain couples TRBV20-1 to TRBJ1-1; 7 bases map to TRBD1. The CDR3 is 15 residues long. J lost 0 bases, V lost 2 bases, and 6 bases had no gene match. CDR1 DFQATT and CDR2 SNEGSKA come from the germline V gene (reference sequence). The CDR3 nucleotides are TGCAGTGCTAGACTACACGGGACAGTGAACACTGAAGCTTTCTTT. As protein: CSARLHGTVNTEAFF.

This sequence joins TRBV5-6 and TRBJ1-1; D uncertain. V was clipped by 2 bases and J by 2 bases, with 13 bases between them. Germline CDR1 is SGHDT and CDR2 is YYEEEE. The CDR3 has 15 amino acids. The CDR3 here is CASSFFGQRNTEAFF. The CDR3 DNA follows: TGTGCCAGCAGCTTTTTTGGGCAGCGAAACACTGAAGCTTTCTTT.

The chain recombines TRBV28 with TRBJ1-1; D possibly corresponds to TRBD1 (5 bases). V was cut by 3 bases and J by 1 base, with 9 bases left in between. The length of the CDR3 is 14 residues. Germline assignment: CDR1 MDHEN and CDR2 SYDVKM. The CDR3 spells CASSLGTRNTEAFF. The CDR3 DNA sequence: TGTGCCAGCAGTTTGGGGACGAGGAACACTGAAGCTTTCTTT.

This chain uses TRBV3-1 with TRBJ1-5; TRBD1 is a possible D gene (6 bases). V lost 5 bases and J lost 7, with 15 bases in between. Per the germline V gene, CDR1 is LGHDT and CDR2 is YNNKEL (reference sequence). The CDR3 contains 14 residues. CDR3 nucleotides: TGTGCCAGCAGCAAACAGGGTCCCGGGCAGCCCCAGCATTTT. Residues: CASSKQGPGQPQHF.

This clonotype showed up just once. The chain employs TRBV12-3 or TRBV12-4 and TRBJ2-1, with 9 bases aligning to TRBD2. V was pared by 2 bases and J by 9 bases, with 5 bases of the junction left unmatched. There are 14 residues in the CDR3. CDR3 sequence reads: CASSLWAGGSEQFF. CDR3 in DNA: TGTGCCAGCAGTTTATGGGCGGGAGGGTCTGAGCAGTTCTTC.

The CDR3 loop is CSVQLRERGRKLFF. CDR3 nucleotides: TGCAGCGTTCAACTTAGGGAGAGGGGACGAAAACTGTTTTTT. This chain joins TRBV29-1 and TRBJ1-4, with D perhaps TRBD1 (5 bases). Germline V CDR1 and CDR2: SQVTM, ANQGSEA. Trimming shortened V by 5 bases and J by 10 bases, and 20 bases separated the two germline ends. The CDR3 consists of 14 residues.

This rearrangement joins TRBV25-1 to TRBJ1-6; tentatively, D is TRBD1 (5 bases). V was cut by 4 bases and J by 0 bases, with 13 bases left in between. The CDR3 is 17 residues long. The germline V gene has CDR1 MGHDK and CDR2 SYGVNS. CDR3 sequence (DNA): TGTGCCAGCAGTGGTCGGGACGGTAGCTCCTATAATTCACCCCTCCACTTT. This translates into CASSGRDGSSYNSPLHF. Together with reference TRBV25-1 and TRBJ1-6, the CDR3 gives the full variable domain: EADIYQTPRYLVIGTGKKITLECSQTMGHDKMYWYQQDPGMELHLIHYSYGVNSTEKGDLSSESTVSRIRTEHFPLTLESARPSHTSQYLCASSGRDGSSYNSPLHFGNGTRLTVT.